Detailed here is one T cell receptor beta chain. The antigen is undetermined. 5'RACE with constant-segment primers yielded barcoded, UMI-tagged TCR alpha and TCR beta cDNA libraries. In TCRdb, the 5' RACE reads were re-called with MiXCR into one record per CDR3 protein. The table records about 420,000 distinct CDR3 sequences, about 25% of them present only once. This record belongs to a study of T-cell memory formation after mild COVID-19. Study-wide context: Most TCR clusters belonged to a single donor. Whole-study results and caveats: Still unconfirmed is whether the second-wave clones peaking on day 37 recognized SARS-CoV-2. Researchers found some responding clones in pre-infection memory, a sign that cross-reactive memory joined.

CDR3 length: 16 residues. Trimming pared 5 bases from V and 7 bases from J, leaving 23 bases between. CDR1 is SEHNR, CDR2 FQNEAQ, per germline (reference sequence). The sequencing sample was made of PBMCs or a T cell subset sorted from them (not recorded which). This receptor was taken from an adult woman who had mild COVID-19 (a few samples of this study predate the infection). Cell type and time point are not known. This chain connects TRBV7-9 to TRBJ2-5; the D is unclear. The CDR3 loop reads CASSPQELFHLGTQYF. The CDR3 DNA follows: TGTGCCAGCAGCCCCCAGGAGCTCTTTCACTTGGGGACCCAGTACTTC.